The rows below give T cell receptor beta chains drawn from one sample of a study of Graves' ophthalmopathy and Graves' hyperthyroidism. MiXCR was run by TCRdb on the multiplex PCR reads, yielding one entry per CDR3 protein. Of 360,000 or so distinct CDR3 sequences listed, around 18% are singletons. Sequencing used peripheral blood. These receptors were taken from a woman younger than 35 with Graves' ophthalmopathy. The CDR3 runs from the conserved cysteine through the conserved F or W. The order of the fields is clone size, J gene, V gene, D gene, CDR3 DNA, CDR3 protein. D genes are given only for firm matches. Clone size appears in some rows only: once, few, many, or a class for an expanded clone.

-,TRBJ2-6,TRBV7-2,-,TGTGCCAGCAGGATCGGCGGTGGGGCCAACGTCCTGACTTTC,CASRIGGGANVLTF
many,TRBJ2-2,TRBV11-2,TRBD1,TGTGCCAGCAGCCCTGTACAGGGGTGGGTCGGGGAGCTGTTTTTT,CASSPVQGWVGELFF
-,TRBJ1-5,TRBV7-8,-,TGTGCCAGCAGCTTTAGTACTGATAGCAATCAGCCCCAGCATTTT,CASSFSTDSNQPQHF
many,TRBJ1-1,TRBV9,-,TGTGCCAGCAGGGCAGGGGAGGCGAACACTGAAGCTTTCTTT,CASRAGEANTEAFF
many,TRBJ1-2,TRBV5-1,-,TGCGCCAGCAGCCCTGGTGGGCCCTATGGCTACACCTTC,CASSPGGPYGYTF
-,TRBJ1-2,TRBV11-2,-,TGTGCCAGCATCATCCGCGCGGGGGGCTATAACTATGGCTACACCTTC,CASIIRAGGYNYGYTF
-,TRBJ2-7,TRBV6-1,-,TGTGCCAGCAGTGAATCCCGGAGACTGTCCTACGAGCAGTACTTC,CASSESRRLSYEQYF
many,TRBJ1-3,TRBV2,TRBD1,TGTGCCAGCAGTGAAGGGGGGACAGTCTCTGGAAACACCATATATTTT,CASSEGGTVSGNTIYF
many,TRBJ2-7,TRBV13,-,TGTGCCAGCAGCCCTCCTAGCTCCTACGAGCAGTACTTC,CASSPPSSYEQYF
many,TRBJ1-1,TRBV20-1,TRBD1,TGCAGTGCTAGGATCCCAGGGGGCTGGAACACTGAAGCTTTCTTT,CSARIPGGWNTEAFF
many,TRBJ1-1,TRBV4-3,-,TGCGCCAGCAGCCTCACATGGGACGCCGGTAACACTGAAGCTTTCTTT,CASSLTWDAGNTEAFF
many,TRBJ2-5,TRBV10-3,TRBD2,TGTGCCATCAGCCCGACTAGCTCGGAGACCCAGTACTTC,CAISPTSSETQYF
many,TRBJ1-1,TRBV12-3/TRBV12-4,-,TGTGCCAGCAGTTCTCTGGGATGGGCTGAAGCTTTCTTT,CASSSLGWAEAFF
many,TRBJ2-5,TRBV29-1,-,TGCAGCGTCCTGGGCACTCAAGAGACCCAGTACTTC,CSVLGTQETQYF
many,TRBJ2-5,TRBV4-3,TRBD2,TGCGCCAGCAGCCAAGACGCGAACCCGGGACTACAAGAGACCCAGTACTTC,CASSQDANPGLQETQYF
many,TRBJ2-7,TRBV6-2/TRBV6-3,TRBD2,TGTGCCAGCAGGCGACTAGCGGGAGCTTCCTACGAGCAGTACTTC,CASRRLAGASYEQYF
many,TRBJ1-2,TRBV6-5,TRBD1,TGTGCCAGCAGTTACTCGGGACAGGGGAGCTATGGCTACACCTTC,CASSYSGQGSYGYTF
many,TRBJ1-1,TRBV20-1,-,TGCAGTGCTAGAGATCCGGACCGCGCTGAAGCTTTCTTT,CSARDPDRAEAFF
many,TRBJ2-7,TRBV19,-,TGTGCCAGTATCGCTGTCATGAGGGACACAGTAAACTACGACCAGTACTTC,CASIAVMRDTVNYDQYF
-,TRBJ2-2,TRBV19,-,TGTGCCGGTAGAGGACGGAACACCGGGGAGCTGTTTTTT,CAGRGRNTGELFF
many,TRBJ1-2,TRBV7-9,-,TGTGCCAGCAGCCCTTCTCTTGGAGGGGACTATGGCTACACCTTC,CASSPSLGGDYGYTF
many,TRBJ1-5,TRBV2,TRBD1,TGTGCCAGCAGTGGGACAGGGGACCAGCCCCAGCATTTT,CASSGTGDQPQHF
few,TRBJ1-1,TRBV6-2/TRBV6-3,-,TGTGCCAGCAGTTCCCCAGGGGAGGCGTCTGAAGCTTTCTTT,CASSSPGEASEAFF
once,TRBJ1-5,TRBV12-3/TRBV12-4,TRBD1,TGTGCCAGCAGCGCCGACAGGGGCCGCCCCCAGCATTTT,CASSADRGRPQHF
many,TRBJ1-1,TRBV6-5,-,TGTGCCAGCAGTTACTCGACAGTACTGAACACTGAAGCTTTCTTT,CASSYSTVLNTEAFF
many,TRBJ2-2,TRBV30,TRBD2,TGTGCCTGGACGGGACTAGTTTTCACCGGGGAGCTGTTTTTT,CAWTGLVFTGELFF
many,TRBJ1-6,TRBV11-2,-,TGTGCCAGCAGCTTAGACTACGACGAACGGTATCATCCCCTCCACTTT,CASSLDYDERYHPLHF
-,TRBJ2-7,TRBV29-1,-,TGCAGCACCAAGGGACCTTCCTACGAGCAGTACTTC,CSTKGPSYEQYF
once,TRBJ1-1,TRBV6-2/TRBV6-3,-,TGTGCCAGCAGGGGACTGCGGGGAAGAGTCACTGAAGCTTTCTTT,CASRGLRGRVTEAFF
many,TRBJ2-7,TRBV6-1,TRBD2,TGTGCCAGCTCGACTAGCTCTTACGAGCAGTACTTC,CASSTSSYEQYF
many,TRBJ2-6,TRBV5-1,-,TGCGCCAGCAGCCCAAATACTTTCTCTGGGGCCAACGTCCTGACTTTC,CASSPNTFSGANVLTF